The text below deals with one T cell receptor beta chain. Its antigen remains unknown. The data were taken from a study of graft-versus-host responses after intestinal transplantation. Study-level background: In this cohort, recipients had multivisceral, liver-intestinal, or isolated intestinal transplants. Anti-thymocyte globulin was used for induction in all recipients, who then took tacrolimus and steroids for 2 to 4 years. Broader study findings: The recipient marrow held GvH clones, and some of them showed up first in ileum or blood. Peak circulating GvH clone levels tracked with early post-transplant HvG declines.

CDR1 and CDR2 (germline): SGHTA, FQGNSA. V shed 0 bases, J shed 11 bases, and the junction held 11 bases outside the gene matches. The CDR3 covers 15 residues. Only in-frame clones appear in the TCRdb table, and some are missing; sequencing was by immunoSEQ multiplex PCR. The sample includes tens of thousands of clones, around nine tenths of them seen just once. This receptor was obtained from a human donor who received an intestinal transplant. The chain carries TRBV7-2 and TRBJ2-5, with 8 bases matching TRBD2. The sequenced sample was unstimulated CD4+ T cells sorted from spleen or lymph node cells, obtained before intestinal transplant. In nucleotides, the CDR3 is TGTGCCAGCAGCTTAGCGGGACTAGTCTCGGGTGAGCAGTACTTC. Its protein is CASSLAGLVSGEQYF.